These T cell receptor beta chains were read from a single sample in a study of T cell repertoires in cytomegalovirus infection. TCRdb re-called the reads with MiXCR, one entry per CDR3 protein. This table holds 630,000 or so distinct CDR3 sequences, roughly a quarter found once. The sequencing input was CD8+ T cells from PBMCs. The source of these receptors is a human donor in good health (CMV status not recorded). Some clones in this sample may be carry-over from other donors' samples. CDR3s include the opening cysteine and the closing phenylalanine or tryptophan. The D gene is left open where the match is weak. Clone size appears in some rows only: once, few, many, or a class for an expanded clone.

TRBJ2-1,NA,TRBV6-6,NA,TGTGCCAGCAGAACCGGGGGTAGGGCCAATGAGCAGTTCTTC,CASRTGGRANEQFF
TRBJ2-5,NA,TRBV20-1,NA,TGCAGTGCTAGAGATAAAACAGGAGGCCTCCAAGAGACCCAGTACTTC,CSARDKTGGLQETQYF
TRBJ1-1,NA,TRBV6-2/TRBV6-3,NA,TGTGCCAGCAGTTACCTCCGTGAGGCTGAAGCTTTCTTT,CASSYLREAEAFF
TRBJ2-1,TRBD1,TRBV29-1,NA,TGCAGCGTTGAGGGGGGACAGGGGATCTCCTACAATGAGCAGTTCTTC,CSVEGGQGISYNEQFF
TRBJ1-2,NA,TRBV2,NA,TGTGCCAGCAGCGGCTTGGCAGATTATTATGGCTACACCTTC,CASSGLADYYGYTF
TRBJ2-3,TRBD2,TRBV28,NA,TGTGCCAGCTCCCCTGGGGGGGAATTTACAGATACGCAGTATTTT,CASSPGGEFTDTQYF
TRBJ2-3,NA,TRBV12-5,few,TGTGCTAGTGCCTTACCTTGGGCCCAGGGAGGCGCAGATACGCAGTATTTT,CASALPWAQGGADTQYF
TRBJ2-2,NA,TRBV4-2,NA,TGTGCCAGCAGCCAAGATTTCGGACAGTTCAATACCGGGGAGCTGTTTTTT,CASSQDFGQFNTGELFF
TRBJ2-2,NA,TRBV12-3/TRBV12-4,NA,TGTGCCAGCAATCAACAGGTTACCGGGGAGCTGTTTTTT,CASNQQVTGELFF
TRBJ1-2,NA,TRBV14,NA,TGTGCCAGCAGCCCGCATGGGGGGGGCAAAGGCTACACCTTC,CASSPHGGGKGYTF
TRBJ2-3,TRBD2,TRBV12-3/TRBV12-4,NA,TGTGCCAGCAGACCGGGGGGGCTAGGAGATACGCAGTATTTT,CASRPGGLGDTQYF
TRBJ2-2,NA,TRBV10-3,many,TGTGCCATCAGGAGGGGACAGAACACCGGGGAGCTGTTTTTT,CAIRRGQNTGELFF
TRBJ2-5,NA,TRBV27,NA,TGTGCCAGCAGTAGATTGGGCTCCGTAGAGACCCAGTACTTC,CASSRLGSVETQYF
TRBJ2-2,NA,TRBV5-1,NA,TGCGCCAGCAGCTCCCCAGCCCTCGGGGAGCTGTTTTTT,CASSSPALGELFF
TRBJ2-5,NA,TRBV9,NA,TGTGCCAGCAGCGAATCGGGACAGCTAGCGGGGACCCAGTACTTC,CASSESGQLAGTQYF
TRBJ1-1,TRBD1,TRBV28,once,TGTGCCAGCAGTTTGAGCAGGGGGCGGACGACGAACACTGAAGCTTTCTTT,CASSLSRGRTTNTEAFF